The clone carrying this T cell receptor (beta chain) was observed at least ten times. TCRdb passed the 5' RACE reads through MiXCR, listing each CDR3 protein once. This table has some 320,000 distinct CDR3 sequences, 14% appearing once. V lost 3 bases and J lost 7, with 13 bases in between. The length of the CDR3 is 15 residues. Germline values: CDR1 LGHNA, CDR2 YSLEER. This specimen belongs to a study of T-cell memory formation after mild COVID-19. Specimen: PBMCs or a T cell subset sorted from them (not recorded which). This TCR was recovered from a man younger than 35 who had mild COVID-19 (a few samples of this study predate the infection). Cell type and time point are not known. The rearrangement links TRBV4-3 to TRBJ1-6; a weak D match, TRBD1 (6 bases). The CDR3 bases are TGCGCCAGCAGCCAGAGCTCAGACAGGAATTCACCCCTCCACTTT. It encodes CASSQSSDRNSPLHF.